The TCR beta chain described here comes from a study of blood T cell repertoires in COVID-19 (TCRdb year 2020). A note on the overall study: Samples from collaborators originated in the United States, Italy and Spain and spanned both the acute and convalescent phases of COVID-19. The material from the prospective study consisted of cDNA or gDNA derived from T cells, B-cell-depleted T cells, or PBMCs. Deeply sampled blood TCRbeta repertoires from subjects exposed to, actively infected with, or recovered from COVID-19 were included in the dataset. A freely available public database, intended as a resource for researchers studying the immune response to SARS-CoV-2, is where the repertoires were released. Samples were obtained from the ongoing ImmuneRACE study (first 160 participants) and from 950 to 1,500 subjects provided by 6 global collaborators. Sample metadata almost always included a de-identified subject ID, COVID-19 status, age in years and sex. Where HLA class I and class II types were available, the types were taken from metadata supplied by the sample provider, not from assay-based typing. General findings and caveats noted by the study authors: The quantity of clinical and demographic metadata differed by source and by participant and was supplied without curation.

On this clone itself: This receptor's antigen is unknown. Base-call qualities are not available, and no considerably larger clone is one nucleotide away.

The immunoSEQ Assay, a bias-controlled multiplex PCR, was used to amplify TCRbeta CDR3 regions from genomic DNA. The authors processed their data as follows. Nucleated cell counts per sample were estimated from amplification of reference gene primers within the assay. Sequence reads were collapsed and filtered to measure the absolute abundance of every unique TCRbeta CDR3 rearrangement. Productive Simpson clonality was computed per sample as the square root of Simpson's diversity index over productive rearrangements. The clones in this table, taken by TCRdb from immuneACCESS, are in-frame only. Not every clone is retained; where verified, under half of the shortfall comes from an unresolved V gene, and the cause of the rest is unknown. The V and J calls and clone size come from that table; D and trimming were worked out from the DNA. This sample is represented by about 250,000 clones; more than 60% of them were singletons. About 4% of the sample is taken by the ten largest.

The collaborating institutions used their own protocols to collect whole blood in K2EDTA tubes. Collaborator samples were shipped for TCRbeta analysis as frozen whole blood, isolated PBMCs, or DNA extracted from either sample type. V is cut back by 2 bases and J by 0 bases, with 4 bases in the junction unmatched. According to the germline V gene (reference sequence), CDR1 reads MNHNY and CDR2 reads SVGAGI. The CDR3 sequence holds 16 residues, the cysteine and phenylalanine included. Only CDR3 DNA remains: 48 bases, in frame from the first base. The chain couples TRBV6-6 to TRBJ1-3; TRBD1 agrees with 7 junctional bases. The sample was peripheral blood. The TCR sequence derives from a woman aged 40 to 50 with active or convalescent COVID-19. This receptor carries the CDR3 CASSYGQAISGNTIYF. DNA sequence: TGTGCCAGCAGTTACGGACAGGCCATCTCTGGAAACACCATATATTTT.